A single T cell receptor beta chain is shown here with its context. Its antigen is not known. Libraries were prepared by immunoSEQ multiplex PCR; TCRdb keeps only in-frame clonotypes and omits some of them. Among about 610,000 clones listed, approximately 96% were seen once. This entry comes from a study of shared clonotypes between healthy human individuals. Findings of the study overall: Clonotypes not shared had lower generation probabilities than those common to all four donors.

Terminally differentiated effector memory CD45RA+ cells were excluded by CCR7 positive selection of CD45RO-negative cells. The length of the CDR3 is 14 residues. V was clipped by 2 bases and J by 7 bases, with 12 bases between them. The germline CDR1 and CDR2 sequences are MNHEY and SMNVEV (reference sequence). This TCR was sampled from a young woman in good health. This chain joins TRBV27 and TRBJ2-1; the D call may be TRBD1 or TRBD2 (6 bases each). The sequenced sample consisted of naive CD8+ T cells sorted from blood. CDR3 residues: CASSLGGAGNEQFF. Written as DNA, the CDR3 is TGTGCCAGCAGTTTAGGGGGCGCGGGGAATGAGCAGTTCTTC.